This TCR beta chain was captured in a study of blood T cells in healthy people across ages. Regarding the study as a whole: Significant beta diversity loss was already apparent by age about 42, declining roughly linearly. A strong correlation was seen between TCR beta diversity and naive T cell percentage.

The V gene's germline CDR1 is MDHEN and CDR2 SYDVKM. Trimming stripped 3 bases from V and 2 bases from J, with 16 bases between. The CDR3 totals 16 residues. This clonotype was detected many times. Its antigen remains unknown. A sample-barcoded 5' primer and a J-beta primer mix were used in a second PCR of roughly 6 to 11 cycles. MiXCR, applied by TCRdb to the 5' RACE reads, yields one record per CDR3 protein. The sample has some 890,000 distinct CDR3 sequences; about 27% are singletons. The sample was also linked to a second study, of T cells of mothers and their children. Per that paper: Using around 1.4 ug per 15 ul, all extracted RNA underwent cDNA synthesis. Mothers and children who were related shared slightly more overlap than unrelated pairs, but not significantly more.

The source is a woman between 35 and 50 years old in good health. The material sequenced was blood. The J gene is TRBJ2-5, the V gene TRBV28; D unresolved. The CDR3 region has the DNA TGTGCCAGCAGTTTGTCGGCGCAGGAGATACAAGAGACCCAGTACTTC. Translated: CASSLSAQEIQETQYF.